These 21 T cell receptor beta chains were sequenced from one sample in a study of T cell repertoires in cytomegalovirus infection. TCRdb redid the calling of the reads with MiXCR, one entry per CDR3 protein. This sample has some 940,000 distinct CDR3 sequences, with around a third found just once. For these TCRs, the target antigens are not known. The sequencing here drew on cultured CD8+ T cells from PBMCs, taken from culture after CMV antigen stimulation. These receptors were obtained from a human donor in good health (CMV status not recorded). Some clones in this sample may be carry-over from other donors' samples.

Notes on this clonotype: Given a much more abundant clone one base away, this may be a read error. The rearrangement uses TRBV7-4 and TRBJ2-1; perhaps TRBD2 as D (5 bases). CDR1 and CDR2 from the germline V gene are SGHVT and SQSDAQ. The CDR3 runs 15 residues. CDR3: CVSSLEYGVYNEQFF. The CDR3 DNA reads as TGTGTCAGCAGCTTAGAATACGGGGTTTACAATGAGCAGTTCTTC.

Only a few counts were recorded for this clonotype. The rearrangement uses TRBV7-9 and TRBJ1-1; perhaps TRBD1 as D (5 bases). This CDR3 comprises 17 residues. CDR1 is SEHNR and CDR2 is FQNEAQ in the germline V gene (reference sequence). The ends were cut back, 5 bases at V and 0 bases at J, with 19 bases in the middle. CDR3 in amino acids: CASSPPRVTGLNTEAFF. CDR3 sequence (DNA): TGTGCCAGCAGCCCCCCCCGGGTCACAGGTCTGAACACTGAAGCTTTCTTT.

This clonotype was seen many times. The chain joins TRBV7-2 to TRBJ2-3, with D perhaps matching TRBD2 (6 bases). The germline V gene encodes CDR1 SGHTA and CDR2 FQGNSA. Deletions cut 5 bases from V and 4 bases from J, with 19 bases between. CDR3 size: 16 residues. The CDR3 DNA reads TGTGCCAGCAGCCGAGGACTATCCTTCCGGCCAGATACGCAGTATTTT. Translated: CASSRGLSFRPDTQYF.

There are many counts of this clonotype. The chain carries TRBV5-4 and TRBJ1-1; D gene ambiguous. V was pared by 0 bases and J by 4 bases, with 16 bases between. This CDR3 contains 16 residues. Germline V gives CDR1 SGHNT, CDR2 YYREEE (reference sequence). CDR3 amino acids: CASSLADVEGSTEAFF. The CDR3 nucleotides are TGTGCCAGCAGCTTGGCCGACGTTGAGGGCAGCACTGAAGCTTTCTTT.

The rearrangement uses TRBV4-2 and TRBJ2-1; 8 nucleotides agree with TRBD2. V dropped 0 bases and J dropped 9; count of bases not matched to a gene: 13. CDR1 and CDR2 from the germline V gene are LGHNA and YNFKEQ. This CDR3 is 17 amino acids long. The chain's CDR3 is CASSQDWVDGGVGEQFF. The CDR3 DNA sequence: TGTGCCAGCAGCCAAGATTGGGTGGACGGGGGGGTCGGTGAGCAGTTCTTC.

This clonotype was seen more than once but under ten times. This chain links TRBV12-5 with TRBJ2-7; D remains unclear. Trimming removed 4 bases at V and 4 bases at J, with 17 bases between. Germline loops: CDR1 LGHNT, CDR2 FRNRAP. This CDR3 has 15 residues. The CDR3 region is CASGWDLGPKYEQYF. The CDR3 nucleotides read TGTGCTAGTGGTTGGGATCTTGGACCGAAGTACGAGCAGTACTTC.

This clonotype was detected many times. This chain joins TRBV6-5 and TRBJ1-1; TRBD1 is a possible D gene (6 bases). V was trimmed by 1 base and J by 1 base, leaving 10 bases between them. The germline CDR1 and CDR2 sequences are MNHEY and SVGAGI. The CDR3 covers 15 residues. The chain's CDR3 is CASSYYTGANTEAFF. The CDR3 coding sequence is TGTGCCAGCAGTTACTATACGGGGGCGAACACTGAAGCTTTCTTT.

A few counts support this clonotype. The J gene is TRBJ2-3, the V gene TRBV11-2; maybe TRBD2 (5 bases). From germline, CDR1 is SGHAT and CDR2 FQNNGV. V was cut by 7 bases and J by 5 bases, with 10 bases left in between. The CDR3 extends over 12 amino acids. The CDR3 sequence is CASILRGDTQYF. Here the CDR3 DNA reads TGTGCCAGCATCCTTCGGGGAGATACGCAGTATTTT. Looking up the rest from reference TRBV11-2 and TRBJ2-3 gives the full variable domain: EAGVAQSPRYKIIEKRQSVAFWCNPISGHATLYWYQQILGQGPKLLIQFQNNGVVDDSQLPKDRFSAERLKGVDSTLKIQPAKLEDSAVYLCASILRGDTQYFGPGTRLTVL.

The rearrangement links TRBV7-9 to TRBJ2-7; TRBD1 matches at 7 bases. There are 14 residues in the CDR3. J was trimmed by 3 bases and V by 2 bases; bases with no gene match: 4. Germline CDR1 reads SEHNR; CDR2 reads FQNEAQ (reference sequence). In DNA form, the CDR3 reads TGTGCCAGCAGCTTAATTGCAGGGGGCTACGAGCAGTACTTC. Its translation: CASSLIAGGYEQYF.

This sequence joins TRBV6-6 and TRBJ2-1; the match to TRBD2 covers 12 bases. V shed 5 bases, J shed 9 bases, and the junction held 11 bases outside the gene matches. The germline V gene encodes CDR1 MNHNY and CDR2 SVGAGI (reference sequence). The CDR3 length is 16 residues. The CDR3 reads CASSHPPGLAGSEQFF. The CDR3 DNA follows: TGTGCCAGCAGTCACCCCCCGGGACTAGCGGGTTCTGAGCAGTTCTTC.

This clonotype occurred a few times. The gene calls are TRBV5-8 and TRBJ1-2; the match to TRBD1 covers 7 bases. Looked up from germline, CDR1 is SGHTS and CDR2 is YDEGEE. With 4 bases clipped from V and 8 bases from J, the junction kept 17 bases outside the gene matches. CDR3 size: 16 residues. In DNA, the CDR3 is TGTGCCAGCAGCCTCCTACAGGGGTCGACCCTCAAGGGCTACACCTTC. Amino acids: CASSLLQGSTLKGYTF.

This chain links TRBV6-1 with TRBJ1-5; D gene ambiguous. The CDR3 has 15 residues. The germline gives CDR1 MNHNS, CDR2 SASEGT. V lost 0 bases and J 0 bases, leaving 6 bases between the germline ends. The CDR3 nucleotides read TGTGCCAGCAGTGAAGCTCCCTATAGCAATCAGCCCCAGCATTTT. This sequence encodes CASSEAPYSNQPQHF.

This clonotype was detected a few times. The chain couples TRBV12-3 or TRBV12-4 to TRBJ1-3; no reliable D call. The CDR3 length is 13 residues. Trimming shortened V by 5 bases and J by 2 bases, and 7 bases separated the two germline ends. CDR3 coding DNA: TGTGCCAGCAGTACTGGGGCTGGAAACACCATATATTTT. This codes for CASSTGAGNTIYF.

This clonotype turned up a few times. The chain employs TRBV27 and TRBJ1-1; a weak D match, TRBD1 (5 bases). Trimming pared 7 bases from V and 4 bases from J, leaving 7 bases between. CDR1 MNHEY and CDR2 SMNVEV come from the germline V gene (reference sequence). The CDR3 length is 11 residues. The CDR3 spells CASTQGTEAFF. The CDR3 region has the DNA TGTGCCAGCACGCAGGGCACTGAAGCTTTCTTT.

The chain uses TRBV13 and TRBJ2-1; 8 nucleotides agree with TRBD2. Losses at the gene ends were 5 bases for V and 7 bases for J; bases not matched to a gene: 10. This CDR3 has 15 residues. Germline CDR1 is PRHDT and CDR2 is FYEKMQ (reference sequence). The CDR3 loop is CASSPGRGAGNEQFF. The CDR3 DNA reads TGTGCCAGCAGCCCCGGGCGGGGGGCAGGTAATGAGCAGTTCTTC.

For the CDR3, the DNA is TGTGCCAGCAGCTTAGGCAGGTACCTCTCCTACGAGCAGTACGTC. Translation: CASSLGRYLSYEQYV. This chain uses TRBV11-2 with TRBJ2-7; D not certain. CDR1 is SGHAT, CDR2 FQNNGV, per germline. This CDR3 contains 15 residues. V lost 1 base and J 0 bases, leaving 10 bases between the germline ends.

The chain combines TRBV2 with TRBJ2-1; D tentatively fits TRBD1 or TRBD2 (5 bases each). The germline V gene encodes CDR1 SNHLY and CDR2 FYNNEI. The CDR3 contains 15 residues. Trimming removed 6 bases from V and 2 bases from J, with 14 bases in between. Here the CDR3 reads CASRAGTTTYNEQFF. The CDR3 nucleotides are TGTGCCAGCAGGGCCGGGACGACCACCTACAATGAGCAGTTCTTC.

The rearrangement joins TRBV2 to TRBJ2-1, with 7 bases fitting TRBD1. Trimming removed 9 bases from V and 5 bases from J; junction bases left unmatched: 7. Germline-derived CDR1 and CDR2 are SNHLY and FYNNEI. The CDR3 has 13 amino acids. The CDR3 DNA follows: TGTGCCAGGAAAACAGGGGTAAACAATGAGCAGTTCTTC. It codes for CARKTGVNNEQFF.

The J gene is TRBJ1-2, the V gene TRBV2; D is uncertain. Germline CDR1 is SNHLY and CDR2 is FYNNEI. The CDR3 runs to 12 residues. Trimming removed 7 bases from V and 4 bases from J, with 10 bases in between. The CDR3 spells CASKGRSYGYTF. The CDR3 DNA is TGTGCCAGCAAGGGCAGGAGCTATGGCTACACCTTC.

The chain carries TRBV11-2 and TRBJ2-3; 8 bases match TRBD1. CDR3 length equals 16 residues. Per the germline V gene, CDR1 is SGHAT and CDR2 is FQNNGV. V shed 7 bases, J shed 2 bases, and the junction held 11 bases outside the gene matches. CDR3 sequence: CASNRQGMTHTDTQYF. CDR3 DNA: TGTGCCAGCAACAGACAGGGGATGACCCACACAGATACGCAGTATTTT.

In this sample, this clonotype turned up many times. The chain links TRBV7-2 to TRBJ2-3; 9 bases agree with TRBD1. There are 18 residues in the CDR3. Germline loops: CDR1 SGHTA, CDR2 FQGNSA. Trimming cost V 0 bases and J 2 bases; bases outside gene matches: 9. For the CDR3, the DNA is TGTGCCAGCAGCTTAGCTGTCAGGACAGGGGTCCCCACAGATACGCAGTATTTT. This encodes CASSLAVRTGVPTDTQYF.